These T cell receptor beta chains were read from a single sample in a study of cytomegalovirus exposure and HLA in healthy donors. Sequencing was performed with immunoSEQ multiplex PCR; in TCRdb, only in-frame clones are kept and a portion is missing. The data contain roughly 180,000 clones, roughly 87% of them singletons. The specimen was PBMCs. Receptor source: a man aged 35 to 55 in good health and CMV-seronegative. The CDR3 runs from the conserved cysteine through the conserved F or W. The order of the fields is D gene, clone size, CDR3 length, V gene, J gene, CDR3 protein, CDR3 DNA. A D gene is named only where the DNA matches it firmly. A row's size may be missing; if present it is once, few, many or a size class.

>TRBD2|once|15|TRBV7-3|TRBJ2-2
CASSLSLAGAGELFF
TGTGCCAGCAGCTTAAGCCTAGCGGGGGCCGGGGAGCTGTTTTTT
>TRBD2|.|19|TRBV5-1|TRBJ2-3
CASSAQPGLAGHSTDTQYF
TGCGCCAGCAGCGCCCAACCGGGACTAGCGGGCCATAGCACAGATACGCAGTATTTT
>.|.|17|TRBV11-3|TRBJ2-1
CASSRALRGLVGNEQFF
TGTGCCAGCAGCCGTGCCCTCAGGGGTCTGGTGGGCAATGAGCAGTTCTTC
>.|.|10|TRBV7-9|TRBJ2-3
CASVADTQYF
TGTGCCAGCGTCGCAGATACGCAGTATTTT
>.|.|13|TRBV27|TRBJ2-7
CASSRTFSYEQYF
TGTGCCAGCAGTCGGACATTCTCCTACGAGCAGTACTTC
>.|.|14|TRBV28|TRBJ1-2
CASSSPPLAYGYTF
TGTGCCAGCAGTTCACCTCCTTTAGCCTATGGCTACACCTTC
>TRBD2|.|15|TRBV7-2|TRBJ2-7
CASSSPISGTRGQYF
TGTGCCAGCAGCTCCCCCATCAGTGGGACTAGAGGACAGTACTTC
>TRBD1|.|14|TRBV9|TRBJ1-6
CASSATGYRSPLHF
TGTGCCAGCAGCGCGACAGGGTATCGGTCACCCCTCCACTTT
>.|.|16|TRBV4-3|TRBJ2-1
CASSQVSPGLYNEQFF
TGCGCCAGCAGCCAAGTTTCCCCGGGACTGTACAATGAGCAGTTCTTC
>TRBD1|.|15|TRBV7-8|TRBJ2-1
CASSRTGTGLHEQFF
TGTGCCAGCAGCCGAACCGGGACAGGTCTCCATGAGCAGTTCTTC
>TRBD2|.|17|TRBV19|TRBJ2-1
CASSIGKAGGLGNEQFF
TGTGCCAGTAGTATAGGGAAGGCGGGGGGGCTTGGGAATGAGCAGTTCTTC
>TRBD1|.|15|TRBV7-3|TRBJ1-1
CASSISGQGGTEAFF
TGTGCCAGCAGCATTTCTGGACAGGGAGGAACTGAAGCTTTCTTT
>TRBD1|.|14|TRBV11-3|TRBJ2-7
CASRPQGVSYEQYF
TGTGCCAGTCGACCTCAGGGGGTTTCCTACGAGCAGTACTTC
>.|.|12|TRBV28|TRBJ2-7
CASREGLYEQYF
TGTGCCAGCAGAGAGGGACTCTACGAGCAGTACTTC
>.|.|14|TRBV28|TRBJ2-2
CASSFLGSTGELFF
TGTGCCAGCAGTTTCCTAGGATCCACCGGGGAGCTGTTTTTT
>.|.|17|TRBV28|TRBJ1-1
CASSLGIGGGRSTEAFF
TGTGCCAGCAGTTTAGGGATTGGGGGGGGAAGAAGCACTGAAGCTTTCTTT
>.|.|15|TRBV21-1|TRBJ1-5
CASSKVKREDKPQHF
TGTGCCAGCAGCAAAGTGAAGAGGGAGGATAAGCCCCAGCATTTT
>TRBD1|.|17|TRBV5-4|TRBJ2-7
CASSLRRTGRETYEQYF
TGTGCCAGCAGCTTGCGGCGGACAGGGCGGGAAACCTACGAGCAGTACTTC